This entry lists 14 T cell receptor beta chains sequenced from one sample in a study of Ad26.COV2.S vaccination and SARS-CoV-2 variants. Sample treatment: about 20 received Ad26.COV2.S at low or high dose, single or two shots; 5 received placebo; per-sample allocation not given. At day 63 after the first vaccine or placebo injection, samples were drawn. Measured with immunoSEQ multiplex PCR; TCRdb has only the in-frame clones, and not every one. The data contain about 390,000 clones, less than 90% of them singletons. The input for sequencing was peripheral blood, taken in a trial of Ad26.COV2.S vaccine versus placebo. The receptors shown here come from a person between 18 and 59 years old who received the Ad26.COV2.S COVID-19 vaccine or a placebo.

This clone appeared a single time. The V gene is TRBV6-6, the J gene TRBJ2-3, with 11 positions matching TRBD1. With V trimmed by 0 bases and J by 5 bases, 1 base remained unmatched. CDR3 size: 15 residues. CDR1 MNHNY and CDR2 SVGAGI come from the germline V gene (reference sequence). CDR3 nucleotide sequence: TGTGCCAGCAGTTACTCGGGGACAGGGGGAGATACGCAGTATTTT. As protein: CASSYSGTGGDTQYF.

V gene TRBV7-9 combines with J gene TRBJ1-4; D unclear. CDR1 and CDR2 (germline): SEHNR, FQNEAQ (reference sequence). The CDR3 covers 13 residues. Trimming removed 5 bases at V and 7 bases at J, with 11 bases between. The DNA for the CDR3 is TGTGCCAGCAGCCCTGACTTAGGTGAAAAACTGTTTTTT. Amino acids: CASSPDLGEKLFF.

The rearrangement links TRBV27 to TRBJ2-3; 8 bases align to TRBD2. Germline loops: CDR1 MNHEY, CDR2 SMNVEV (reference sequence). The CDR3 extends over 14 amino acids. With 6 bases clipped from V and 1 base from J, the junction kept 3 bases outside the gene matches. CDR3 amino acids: CASRHGGGTDTQYF. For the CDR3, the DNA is TGTGCCAGCAGGCACGGGGGGGGCACAGATACGCAGTATTTT.

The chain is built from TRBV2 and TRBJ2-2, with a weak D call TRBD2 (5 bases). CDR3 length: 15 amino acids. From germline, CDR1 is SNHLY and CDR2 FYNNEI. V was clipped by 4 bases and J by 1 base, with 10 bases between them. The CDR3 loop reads CASSVTGMNTGELFF. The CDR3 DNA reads TGTGCCAGCAGTGTTACGGGGATGAACACCGGGGAGCTGTTTTTT.

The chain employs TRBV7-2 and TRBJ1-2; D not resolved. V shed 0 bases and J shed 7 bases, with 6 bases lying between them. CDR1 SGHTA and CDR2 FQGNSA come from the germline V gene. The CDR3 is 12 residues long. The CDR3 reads CASSLARVGYTF. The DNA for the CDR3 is TGTGCCAGCAGCTTAGCGCGGGTTGGCTACACCTTC.

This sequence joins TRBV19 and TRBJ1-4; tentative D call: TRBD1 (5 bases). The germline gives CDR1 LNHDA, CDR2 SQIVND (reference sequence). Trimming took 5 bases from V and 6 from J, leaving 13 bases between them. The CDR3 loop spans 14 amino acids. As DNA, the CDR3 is TGTGCCAGTAGTGTGAGTAGGGGTGATGAAAAACTGTTTTTT. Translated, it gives CASSVSRGDEKLFF.

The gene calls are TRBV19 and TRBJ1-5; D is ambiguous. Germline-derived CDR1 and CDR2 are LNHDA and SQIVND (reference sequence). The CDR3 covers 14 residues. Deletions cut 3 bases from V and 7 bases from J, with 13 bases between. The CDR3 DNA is TGTGCCAGTAGTATCTCCCGGGCAGACCAGCCCCAGCATTTT. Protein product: CASSISRADQPQHF.

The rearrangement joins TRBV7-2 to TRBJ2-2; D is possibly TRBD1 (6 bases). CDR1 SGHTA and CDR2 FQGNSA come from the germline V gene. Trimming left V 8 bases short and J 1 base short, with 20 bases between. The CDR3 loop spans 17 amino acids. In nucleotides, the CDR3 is TGTGCCAGCTTTTTCCCCCCCGGGACACTGAACACCGGGGAGCTGTTTTTT. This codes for CASFFPPGTLNTGELFF.

As DNA, the CDR3 is TGTGCCAGCACTAAAGGACAGGGGGCGGTCTACGAGCAGTACTTC. Residues: CASTKGQGAVYEQYF. The chain couples TRBV6-5 to TRBJ2-7; 11 bases are a match to TRBD1. Germline CDR1 and CDR2: MNHEY and SVGAGI. Trimming at V came to 7 bases and at J to 3 bases, leaving 8 bases not matched to a gene. The CDR3 extends over 15 amino acids.

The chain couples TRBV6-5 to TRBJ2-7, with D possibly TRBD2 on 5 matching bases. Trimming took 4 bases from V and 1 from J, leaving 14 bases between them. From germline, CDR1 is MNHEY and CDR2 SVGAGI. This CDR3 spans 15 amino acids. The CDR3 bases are TGTGCCAGCAGTTCCGGGATCTTAAGGTCCTACGAGCAGTACTTC. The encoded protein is CASSSGILRSYEQYF.

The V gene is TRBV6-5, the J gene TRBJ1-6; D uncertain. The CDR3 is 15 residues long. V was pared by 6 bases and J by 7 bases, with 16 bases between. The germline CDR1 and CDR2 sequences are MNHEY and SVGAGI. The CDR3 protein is CASRFSWVSNSPLHF. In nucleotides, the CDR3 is TGTGCCAGCAGGTTCTCTTGGGTCTCGAATTCACCCCTCCACTTT.

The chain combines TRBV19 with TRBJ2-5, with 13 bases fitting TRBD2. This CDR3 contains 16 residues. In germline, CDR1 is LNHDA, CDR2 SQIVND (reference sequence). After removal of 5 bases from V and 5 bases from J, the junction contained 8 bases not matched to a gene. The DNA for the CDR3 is TGTGCCAGTAGTTCCACTAGCGGGGGGGCCTGGGAGACCCAGTACTTC. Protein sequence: CASSSTSGGAWETQYF.

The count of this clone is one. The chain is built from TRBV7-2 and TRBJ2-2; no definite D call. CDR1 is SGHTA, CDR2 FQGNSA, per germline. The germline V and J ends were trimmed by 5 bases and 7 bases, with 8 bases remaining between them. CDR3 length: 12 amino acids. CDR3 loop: CASSLSVGELFF. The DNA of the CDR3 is TGTGCCAGCAGCCTTAGTGTCGGGGAGCTGTTTTTT.

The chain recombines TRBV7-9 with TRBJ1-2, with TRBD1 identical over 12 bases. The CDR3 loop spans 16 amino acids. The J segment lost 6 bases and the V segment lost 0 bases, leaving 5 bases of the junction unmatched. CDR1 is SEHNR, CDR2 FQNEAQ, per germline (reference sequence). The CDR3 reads CASSLAGTGGADGYTF. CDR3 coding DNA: TGTGCCAGCAGCTTAGCCGGGACAGGGGGCGCAGATGGCTACACCTTC.